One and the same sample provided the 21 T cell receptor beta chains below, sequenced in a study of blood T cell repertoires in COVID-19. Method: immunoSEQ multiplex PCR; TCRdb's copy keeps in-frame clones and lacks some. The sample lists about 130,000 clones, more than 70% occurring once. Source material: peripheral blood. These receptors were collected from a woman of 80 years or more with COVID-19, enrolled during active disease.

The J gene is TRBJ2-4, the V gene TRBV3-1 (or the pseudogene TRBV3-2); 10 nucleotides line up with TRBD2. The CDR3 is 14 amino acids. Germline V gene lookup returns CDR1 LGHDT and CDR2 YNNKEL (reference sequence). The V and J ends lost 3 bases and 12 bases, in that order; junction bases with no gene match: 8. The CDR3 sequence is CASSHLAGVVTQYF. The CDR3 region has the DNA TGTGCCAGCAGCCACCTAGCGGGAGTTGTCACTCAGTACTTC.

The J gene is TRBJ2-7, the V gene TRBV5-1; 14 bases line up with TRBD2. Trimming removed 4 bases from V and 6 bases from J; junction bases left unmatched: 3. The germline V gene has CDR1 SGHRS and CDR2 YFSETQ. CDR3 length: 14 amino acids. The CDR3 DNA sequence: TGCGCCAGCAGCCCGGGACTAGCGGGAGTCGAGCAGTACTTC. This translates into CASSPGLAGVEQYF.

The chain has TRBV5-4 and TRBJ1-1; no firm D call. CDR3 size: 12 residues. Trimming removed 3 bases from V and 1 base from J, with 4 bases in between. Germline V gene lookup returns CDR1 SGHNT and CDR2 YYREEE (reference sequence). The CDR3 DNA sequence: TGTGCCAGCAGCTCGAGGAACACTGAAGCTTTCTTT. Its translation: CASSSRNTEAFF.

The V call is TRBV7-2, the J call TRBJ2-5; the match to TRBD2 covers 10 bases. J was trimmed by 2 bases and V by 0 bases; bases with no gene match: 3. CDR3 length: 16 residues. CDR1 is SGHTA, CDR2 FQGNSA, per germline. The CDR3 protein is CASSLASTSGQETQYF. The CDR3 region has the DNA TGTGCCAGCAGCTTAGCGTCGACTAGCGGGCAAGAGACCCAGTACTTC.

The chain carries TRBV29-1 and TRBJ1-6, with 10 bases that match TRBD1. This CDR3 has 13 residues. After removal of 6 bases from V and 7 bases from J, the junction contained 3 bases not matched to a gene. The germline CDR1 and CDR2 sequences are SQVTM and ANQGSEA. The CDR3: CSVGQGGNSPLHF. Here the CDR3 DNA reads TGCAGCGTAGGACAGGGGGGAAATTCACCCCTCCACTTT.

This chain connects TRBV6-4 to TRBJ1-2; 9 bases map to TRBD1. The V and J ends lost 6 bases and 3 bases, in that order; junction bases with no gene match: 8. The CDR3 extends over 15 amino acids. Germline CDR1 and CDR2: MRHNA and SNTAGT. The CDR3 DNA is TGTGCCAGCAGCCGTGAGACAGGGGGGGACTATGGCTACACCTTC. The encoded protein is CASSRETGGDYGYTF.

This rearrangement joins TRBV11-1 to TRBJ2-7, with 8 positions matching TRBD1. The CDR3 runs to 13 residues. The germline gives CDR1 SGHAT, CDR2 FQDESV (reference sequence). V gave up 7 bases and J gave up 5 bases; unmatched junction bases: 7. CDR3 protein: CASTPTGAHEQYF. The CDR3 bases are TGTGCCAGCACCCCGACAGGGGCACACGAGCAGTACTTC.

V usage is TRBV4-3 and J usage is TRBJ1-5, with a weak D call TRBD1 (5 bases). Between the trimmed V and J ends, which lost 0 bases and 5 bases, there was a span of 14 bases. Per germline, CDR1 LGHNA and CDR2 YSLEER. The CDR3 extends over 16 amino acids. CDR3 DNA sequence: TGCGCCAGCAGCCAAGAACTGGGACTTACCCATCAGCCCCAGCATTTT. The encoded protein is CASSQELGLTHQPQHF.

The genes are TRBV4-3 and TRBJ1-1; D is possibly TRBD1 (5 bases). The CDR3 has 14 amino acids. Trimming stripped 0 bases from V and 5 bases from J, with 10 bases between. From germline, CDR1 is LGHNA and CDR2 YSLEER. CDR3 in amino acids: CASSQDSRGTEAFF. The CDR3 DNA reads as TGCGCCAGCAGCCAAGATTCCCGGGGGACTGAAGCTTTCTTT.

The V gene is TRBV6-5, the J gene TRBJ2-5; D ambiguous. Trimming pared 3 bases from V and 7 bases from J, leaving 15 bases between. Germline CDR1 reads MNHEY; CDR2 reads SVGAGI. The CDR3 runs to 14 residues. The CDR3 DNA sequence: TGTGCCAGCAGTTATTCAATCGAGGCCGGGACCCAGTACTTC. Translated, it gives CASSYSIEAGTQYF.

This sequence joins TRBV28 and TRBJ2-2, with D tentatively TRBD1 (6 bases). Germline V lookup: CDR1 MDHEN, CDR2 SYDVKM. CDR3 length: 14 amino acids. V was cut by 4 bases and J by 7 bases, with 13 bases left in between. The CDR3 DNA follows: TGTGCCAGCAGTTCCCCCGACAGGCGCGGGGAGCTGTTTTTT. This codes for CASSSPDRRGELFF.

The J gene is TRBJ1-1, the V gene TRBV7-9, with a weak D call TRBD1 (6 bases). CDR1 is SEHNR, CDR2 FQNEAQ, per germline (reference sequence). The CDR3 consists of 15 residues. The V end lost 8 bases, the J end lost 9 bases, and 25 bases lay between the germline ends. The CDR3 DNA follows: TGTGCCAGCCAACAACCAGGGGCCGGGAATTCAAAAGCTTTCTTT. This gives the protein CASQQPGAGNSKAFF.

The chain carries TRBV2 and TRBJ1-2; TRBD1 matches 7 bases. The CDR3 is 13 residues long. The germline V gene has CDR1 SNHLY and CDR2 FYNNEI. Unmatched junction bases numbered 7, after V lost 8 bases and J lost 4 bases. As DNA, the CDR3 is TGTGCCAGCTGTTGGACAGGAACCTATGGCTACACCTTC. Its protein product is CASCWTGTYGYTF.

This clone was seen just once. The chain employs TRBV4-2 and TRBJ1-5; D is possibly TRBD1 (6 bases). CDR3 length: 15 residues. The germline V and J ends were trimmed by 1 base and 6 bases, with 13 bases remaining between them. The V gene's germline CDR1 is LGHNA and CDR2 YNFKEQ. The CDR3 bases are TGTGCCAGCAGCCAAGTTGAGGGGGAGGGTCAGCCCCAGCATTTT. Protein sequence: CASSQVEGEGQPQHF.

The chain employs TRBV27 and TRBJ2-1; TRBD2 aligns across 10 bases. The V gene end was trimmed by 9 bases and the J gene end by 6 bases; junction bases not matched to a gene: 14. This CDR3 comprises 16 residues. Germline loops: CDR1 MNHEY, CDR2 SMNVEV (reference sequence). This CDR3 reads CASKTSGRASRNEQFF. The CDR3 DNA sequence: TGTGCCAGTAAAACCAGCGGGAGGGCCTCACGCAATGAGCAGTTCTTC.

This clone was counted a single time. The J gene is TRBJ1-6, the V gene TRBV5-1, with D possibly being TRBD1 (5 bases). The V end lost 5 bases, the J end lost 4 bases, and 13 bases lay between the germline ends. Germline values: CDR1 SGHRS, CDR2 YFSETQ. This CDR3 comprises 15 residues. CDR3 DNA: TGCGCCAGCAGGGGGCGACTGGAGTATAATTCACCCCTCCACTTT. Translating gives CASRGRLEYNSPLHF.

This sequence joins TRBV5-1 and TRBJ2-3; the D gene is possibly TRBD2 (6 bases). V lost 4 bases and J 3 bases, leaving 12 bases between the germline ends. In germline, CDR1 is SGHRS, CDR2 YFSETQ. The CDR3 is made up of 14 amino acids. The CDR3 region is CASSGGLETDTQYF. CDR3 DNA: TGCGCCAGCAGCGGGGGACTGGAGACAGATACGCAGTATTTT.

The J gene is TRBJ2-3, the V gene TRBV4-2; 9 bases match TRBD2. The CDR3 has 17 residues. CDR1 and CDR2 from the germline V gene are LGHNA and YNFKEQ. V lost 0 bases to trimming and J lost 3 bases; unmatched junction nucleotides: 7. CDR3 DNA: TGTGCCAGCAGCCAAGAAGTCGGCGGGAGGGGAACAGATACGCAGTATTTT. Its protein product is CASSQEVGGRGTDTQYF.

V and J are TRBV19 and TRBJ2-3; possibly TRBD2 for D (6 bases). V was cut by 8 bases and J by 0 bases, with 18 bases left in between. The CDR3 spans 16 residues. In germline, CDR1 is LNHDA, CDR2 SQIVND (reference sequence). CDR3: CASSDPASASTDTQYF. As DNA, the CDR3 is TGTGCCAGTTCCGATCCAGCTAGCGCTAGCACAGATACGCAGTATTTT.

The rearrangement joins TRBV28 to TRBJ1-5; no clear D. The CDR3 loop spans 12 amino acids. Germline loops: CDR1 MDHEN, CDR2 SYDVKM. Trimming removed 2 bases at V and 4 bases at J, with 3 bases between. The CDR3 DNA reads TGTGCCAGCAGTTTACAGAATCAGCCCCAGCATTTT. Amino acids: CASSLQNQPQHF.

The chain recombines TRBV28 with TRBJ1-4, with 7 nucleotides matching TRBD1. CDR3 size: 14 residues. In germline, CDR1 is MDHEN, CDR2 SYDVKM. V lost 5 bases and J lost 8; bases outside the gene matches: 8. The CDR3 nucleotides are TGTGCCAGCAGTCCCCAGGGGGAAAGGGAAAAACTGTTTTTT. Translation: CASSPQGEREKLFF.